Listed here is a single T cell receptor (beta chain). Replicate PCRs from sorted subsets contained about 200 ng DNA, which is around 29,000 T cell genomes. Sequencing used immunoSEQ multiplex PCR; TCRdb keeps in-frame clones, though not all of them. This sample has approximately 1.5 million clones, with under 99% found just once. This sample was taken from a study of shared clonotypes between healthy human individuals. Germline values: CDR1 MNHNS, CDR2 SASEGT. The CDR3 consists of 15 residues. V gave up 2 bases and J gave up 2 bases, with 13 bases separating them. V is TRBV6-1 and J is TRBJ2-7; tentatively, D is TRBD1 (6 bases). This clonotype originated in a man aged 30-40 years in good health. Input material: naive CD4+ T cells sorted from blood. The sample's subset: CD45RA+ positively selected. The CDR3, as DNA: TGTGCCAGCAGTGAATTCATGGACAGAGCCTACGAGCAGTACTTC. This translates into CASSEFMDRAYEQYF.